This entry lists 25 T cell receptor beta chains sequenced from one sample in a study of cytomegalovirus exposure and HLA in healthy donors. 13 Jbeta primers and 60 Vbeta primers were used for the PCR. Profiling relied on immunoSEQ multiplex PCR, and the TCRdb table lists in-frame clones only, not all of them. The table has about 100,000 clones, roughly 79% seen once. Sequenced input: PBMCs. Receptor source: a man between 35 and 55 years old in good health and CMV-seronegative.

This chain uses TRBV5-1 with TRBJ2-3; a weak D match, TRBD2 (5 bases). The V gene lost 1 base and the J gene lost 4 bases, with 10 bases spanning the gap. This CDR3 spans 14 amino acids. CDR1 is SGHRS and CDR2 is YFSETQ in the germline V gene. The CDR3 reads CASSLYLASDTQYF. The CDR3 DNA reads TGCGCCAGCAGCTTGTACCTAGCATCAGATACGCAGTATTTT. Variable domain in full (rest from reference TRBV5-1 and TRBJ2-3): KAGVTQTPRYLIKTRGQQVTLSCSPISGHRSVSWYQQTPGQGLQFLFEYFSETQRNKGNFPGRFSGRQFSNSRSEMNVSTLELGDSALYLCASSLYLASDTQYFGPGTRLTVL.

The rearrangement joins TRBV5-1 to TRBJ2-1, with TRBD1 matching 8 bases. CDR1 is SGHRS and CDR2 is YFSETQ in the germline V gene. The V and J ends lost 3 bases and 0 bases, in that order; junction bases with no gene match: 2. The CDR3 sequence is 15 residues long. The CDR3 protein is CASSWTGSSYNEQFF. In DNA, the CDR3 is TGCGCCAGCAGCTGGACAGGGAGCTCCTACAATGAGCAGTTCTTC.

The rearrangement uses TRBV7-2 and TRBJ2-3; 7 positions match TRBD1. Germline CDR1 SGHTA, CDR2 FQGNSA. The CDR3 consists of 15 residues. V was pared by 4 bases and J by 5 bases, with 9 bases of the junction left unmatched. CDR3 region: CASSSQGGWKDTQYF. CDR3 in DNA: TGTGCCAGCAGCTCCCAAGGGGGCTGGAAAGATACGCAGTATTTT. Complete variable domain (other parts from reference TRBV7-2 and TRBJ2-3): GAGVSQSPSNKVTEKGKDVELRCDPISGHTALYWYRQSLGQGLEFLIYFQGNSAPDKSGLPSDRFSAERTGGSVSTLTIQRTQQEDSAVYLCASSSQGGWKDTQYFGPGTRLTVL.

The chain employs TRBV6-1 and TRBJ1-2; 8 bases agree with TRBD1. The CDR3 runs to 13 residues. V was pared by 7 bases and J by 4 bases, with 5 bases of the junction left unmatched. Germline assignment: CDR1 MNHNS and CDR2 SASEGT. The CDR3 nucleotides read TGTGCCAGCACTTTGACAGGGGCCTATGGCTACACCTTC. Protein sequence: CASTLTGAYGYTF.

The rearrangement joins TRBV11-2 to TRBJ2-1, with 11 positions matching TRBD2. CDR1 is SGHAT and CDR2 is FQNNGV in the germline V gene. With 5 bases clipped from V and 8 bases from J, the junction kept 8 bases outside the gene matches. The CDR3 totals 15 residues. The DNA for the CDR3 is TGTGCCAGCAGCCTGACCCTAGCGGGGGGATATGAGCAGTTCTTC. Translating gives CASSLTLAGGYEQFF. The complete variable domain, with remaining parts taken from reference TRBV11-2 and TRBJ2-1, reads EAGVAQSPRYKIIEKRQSVAFWCNPISGHATLYWYQQILGQGPKLLIQFQNNGVVDDSQLPKDRFSAERLKGVDSTLKIQPAKLEDSAVYLCASSLTLAGGYEQFFGPGTRLTVL.

The V call is TRBV15, the J call TRBJ2-3, with TRBD2 matching over 7 bases. The V gene's germline CDR1 is LNHNV and CDR2 YYDKDF (reference sequence). V was pared by 3 bases and J by 7 bases, with 10 bases of the junction left unmatched. This CDR3 has 15 amino acids. The DNA for the CDR3 is TGTGCCACCAGCAGGGACGGGGGGAAAGCAAATACGCAGTATTTT. Amino acid sequence: CATSRDGGKANTQYF.

The chain links TRBV11-3 to TRBJ1-1; 8 bases are shared with TRBD1. The length of the CDR3 is 14 residues. Germline CDR1 reads SGHNT; CDR2 reads YENEEA. Trimming cost V 4 bases and J 3 bases; bases outside gene matches: 4. CDR3 region: CASSSRGRDTEAFF. In DNA, the CDR3 is TGTGCCAGCAGCTCCAGGGGGCGCGACACTGAAGCTTTCTTT.

The CDR3 region has the DNA TGTGCCAGCAGCTTTGCAGGGGGCGGAGTCTTTGGCTACACCTTC. Protein sequence: CASSFAGGGVFGYTF. This rearrangement joins TRBV5-4 to TRBJ1-2; 8 nucleotides match TRBD1. CDR1 and CDR2 (germline): SGHNT, YYREEE (reference sequence). The length of the CDR3 is 15 residues. The junction had 10 bases not matched to a gene; V was cut back by 2 bases and J by 7 bases.

The chain uses TRBV11-3 and TRBJ2-1, with D tentatively TRBD1 (5 bases). Germline CDR1 is SGHNT and CDR2 is YENEEA. CDR3 length equals 12 residues. The V and J ends lost 0 bases and 8 bases respectively, with 5 bases between them. CDR3 loop: CASSLETDEQFF. The CDR3 nucleotides read TGTGCCAGCAGCTTAGAGACAGATGAGCAGTTCTTC.

This chain joins TRBV6-7 and TRBJ2-7; D perhaps matches TRBD1 (6 bases). TRBV6-7 qualifies as an ORF whose function is uncertain. CDR3 size: 14 residues. V lost 4 bases, J lost 1 base, and 11 bases lay in between. CDR3 protein: CASSSPTGSYEQYV. CDR3 in DNA: TGTGCCAGCAGTTCCCCGACAGGTTCCTACGAGCAGTACGTC.

V usage is TRBV10-3 and J usage is TRBJ1-2, with 10 bases identical to TRBD1. Trimming took 10 bases from V and 2 from J; bases not matched to a gene: 7. The germline V gene has CDR1 ENHRY and CDR2 SYGVKD. The CDR3 length is 14 residues. For the CDR3, the DNA is TGTGCCAGCAGATCGGGACAGGGGAACTATGGCTACACCTTC. It yields the protein CASRSGQGNYGYTF.

The chain links TRBV7-2 to TRBJ2-7; 7 bases match TRBD1. Germline V gene lookup returns CDR1 SGHTA and CDR2 FQGNSA. The CDR3 runs 15 residues. J was trimmed by 4 bases and V by 6 bases; bases with no gene match: 12. This chain's CDR3 is CASSLGGASRYEQYV. The CDR3 nucleotides read TGTGCCAGCAGTCTAGGGGGCGCTAGCCGTTACGAGCAGTACGTC.

This sequence joins TRBV30 and TRBJ1-5; D ambiguous. Trimming took off 1 base at V and 5 bases at J, with 15 bases between the two ends. CDR3 length equals 15 residues. Germline CDR1 is GTSNPN and CDR2 is SVGIG (reference sequence). As DNA, the CDR3 is TGTGCCTGGAGTGGAGGGTTTAAGGAGGATCAGCCCCAGCATTTT. Protein: CAWSGGFKEDQPQHF.

This clone was seen a single time. This chain links TRBV6-5 with TRBJ1-1; TRBD1 aligns across 7 bases. Germline V gene sequence: CDR1 MNHEY, CDR2 SVGAGI. CDR3 size: 15 residues. V lost 6 bases, J lost 3 bases, and 10 bases stayed unmatched. The CDR3 region is CASRYNRGADTEAFF. The DNA of the CDR3 is TGTGCCAGCAGGTACAACAGGGGAGCGGACACTGAAGCTTTCTTT.

V gene TRBV21-1 combines with J gene TRBJ2-3; no check of the table's D call, TRBD2, against the DNA was made. TRBV21-1 is flagged as a pseudogene. CDR3 length: 16 amino acids. DNA for the CDR3: TGTGCCAGCACCGAGACTAGCGGGGGGGCTGGAGATACGCAGTATTTT. Translated: CASTETSGGAGDTQYF.

V and J are TRBV5-5 and TRBJ1-5; the D is unclear. The CDR3 covers 15 residues. The germline V gene has CDR1 SGHKS and CDR2 YYEKEE (reference sequence). Trimming took 4 bases from V and 3 from J, leaving 14 bases between them. CDR3 protein: CASSGLFGPNQPQHF. The CDR3 DNA is TGTGCCAGCAGCGGACTCTTCGGCCCCAATCAGCCCCAGCATTTT.

This sequence joins TRBV6-5 and TRBJ1-4; the D is unclear. The CDR3 is 12 amino acids. Trimming cost V 4 bases and J 7 bases, with 7 bases left between them. Looked up from germline, CDR1 is MNHEY and CDR2 is SVGAGI. The CDR3 reads CASSSGFEKLFF. Here the CDR3 DNA reads TGTGCCAGCAGTTCAGGATTTGAAAAACTGTTTTTT.

The chain has TRBV6-1 and TRBJ1-5; no clear D. Trimming took off 6 bases at V and 0 bases at J, with 12 bases between the two ends. Germline V gene lookup returns CDR1 MNHNS and CDR2 SASEGT. The CDR3 loop spans 15 amino acids. For the CDR3, the DNA is TGTGCCAGCAGCCCAATGGGCTATAGCAATCAGCCCCAGCATTTT. Encoded protein: CASSPMGYSNQPQHF.

V and J are TRBV4-2 and TRBJ2-3, with TRBD1 identical over 9 bases. Germline CDR1 reads LGHNA; CDR2 reads YNFKEQ. The CDR3 totals 18 residues. The V gene end was trimmed by 0 bases and the J gene end by 4 bases; junction bases not matched to a gene: 11. The DNA of the CDR3 is TGTGCCAGCAGCCAAGAACCTCCGGGACAGGGCGGGCCAGATACGCAGTATTTT. Translation gives CASSQEPPGQGGPDTQYF.

V and J are TRBV27 and TRBJ1-2, with D possibly matching TRBD1 (5 bases). The V and J ends lost 1 base and 2 bases respectively, with 11 bases between them. CDR1 and CDR2 (germline): MNHEY, SMNVEV (reference sequence). CDR3 length: 15 residues. The DNA of the CDR3 is TGTGCCAGCAGTTTATTATCAAAGGGGAACTATGGCTACACCTTC. Translation gives CASSLLSKGNYGYTF.

The chain joins TRBV19 to TRBJ1-5; 9 positions agree with TRBD1. Germline lookup yields CDR1 LNHDA and CDR2 SQIVND (reference sequence). Losses at the gene ends were 7 bases for V and 6 bases for J; bases not matched to a gene: 10. This CDR3 has 15 residues. The CDR3 sequence is CASTEGTGSGQPQHF. The CDR3 nucleotides are TGTGCCAGTACCGAAGGGACAGGGTCGGGTCAGCCCCAGCATTTT.

J is TRBJ1-6 and V is TRBV19; 8 bases line up with TRBD1. The length of the CDR3 is 15 residues. V dropped 5 bases and J dropped 7; count of bases not matched to a gene: 7. Germline-derived CDR1 and CDR2 are LNHDA and SQIVND (reference sequence). The DNA of the CDR3 is TGTGCCAGTAGTTCGACCGGACAGGGCAATTCACCCCTCCACTTT. Protein product: CASSSTGQGNSPLHF.

The rearrangement uses TRBV27 and TRBJ1-6, with 10 bases identical to TRBD1. The CDR3 contains 17 residues. The junction had 10 bases not matched to a gene; V was cut back by 2 bases and J by 9 bases. Germline V CDR1 and CDR2: MNHEY, SMNVEV (reference sequence). For the CDR3, the DNA is TGTGCCAGCAGTTTACGGGGGGGAGGGACAGGGGTTTCACCCCTCCACTTT. It yields the protein CASSLRGGGTGVSPLHF.

This chain connects TRBV27 to TRBJ1-2; TRBD1 matches 10 bases. The V gene's germline CDR1 is MNHEY and CDR2 SMNVEV (reference sequence). V was pared by 2 bases and J by 8 bases, with 8 bases of the junction left unmatched. The CDR3 runs 15 residues. The CDR3 DNA sequence: TGTGCCAGCAGTTTAAGGGGACAGGGGCGGAGGGGCTACACCTTC. Its translation is CASSLRGQGRRGYTF.

CDR3 coding DNA: TGTGCCAGCAGCCCGATGTGGGGACAAGTCCCTAGGAAACTGTTTTTT. As protein: CASSPMWGQVPRKLFF. The chain links TRBV7-2 to TRBJ1-4; a possible D gene is TRBD1 (6 bases). Trimming cost V 5 bases and J 11 bases, with 24 bases left between them. The germline V gene has CDR1 SGHTA and CDR2 FQGNSA. The CDR3 runs 16 residues.